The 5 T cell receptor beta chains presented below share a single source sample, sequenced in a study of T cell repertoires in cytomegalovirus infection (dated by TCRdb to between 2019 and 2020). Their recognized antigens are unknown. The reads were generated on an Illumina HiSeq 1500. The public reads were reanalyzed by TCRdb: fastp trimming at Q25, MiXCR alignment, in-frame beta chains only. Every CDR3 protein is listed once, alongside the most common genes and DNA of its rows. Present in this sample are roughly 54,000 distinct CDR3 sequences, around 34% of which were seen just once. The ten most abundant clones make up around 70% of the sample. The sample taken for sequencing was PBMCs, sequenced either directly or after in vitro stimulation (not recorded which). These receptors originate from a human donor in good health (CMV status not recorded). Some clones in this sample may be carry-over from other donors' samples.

The CDR3: CASSITGTSTDTQYF. The CDR3 DNA is TGTGCCAGCAGCATCACCGGGACTAGCACAGATACGCAGTATTTT. The chain has TRBV11-2 and TRBJ2-3; the D gene is possibly TRBD2 (6 bases). With 5 bases removed from V and 0 bases from J, the gap between germline ends came to 12 bases. The CDR3 runs to 15 residues. Germline CDR1 and CDR2: SGHAT and FQNNGV.

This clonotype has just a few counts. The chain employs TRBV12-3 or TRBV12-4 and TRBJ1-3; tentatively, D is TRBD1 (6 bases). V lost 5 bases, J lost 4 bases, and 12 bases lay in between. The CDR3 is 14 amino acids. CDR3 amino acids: CASSVQGGGNTIYF. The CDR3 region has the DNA TGTGCCAGCAGTGTACAGGGAGGAGGAAACACCATATATTTT.

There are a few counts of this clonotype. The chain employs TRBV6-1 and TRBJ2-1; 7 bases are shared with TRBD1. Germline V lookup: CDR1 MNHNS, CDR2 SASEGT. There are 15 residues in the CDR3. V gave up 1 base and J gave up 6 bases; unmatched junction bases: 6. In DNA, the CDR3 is TGTGCCAGCAGTGAAGGGTCAACAGGGGTCAATGAGCAGTTCTTC. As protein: CASSEGSTGVNEQFF.

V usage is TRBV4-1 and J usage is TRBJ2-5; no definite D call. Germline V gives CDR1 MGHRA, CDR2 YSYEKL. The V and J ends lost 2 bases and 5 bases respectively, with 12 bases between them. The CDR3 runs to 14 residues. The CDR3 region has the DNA TGCGCCAGCAGCCAAAATGAGGTCCCGGAGACCCAGTACTTC. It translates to CASSQNEVPETQYF.

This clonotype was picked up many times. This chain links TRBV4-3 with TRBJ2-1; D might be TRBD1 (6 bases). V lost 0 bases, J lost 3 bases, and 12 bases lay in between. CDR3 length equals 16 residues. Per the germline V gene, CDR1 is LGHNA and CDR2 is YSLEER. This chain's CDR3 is CASSQEGAANYNEQFF. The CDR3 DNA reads TGCGCCAGCAGCCAAGAGGGGGCAGCGAACTACAATGAGCAGTTCTTC.